The entry below describes one T cell receptor (beta chain). Antigen unknown. Patients were aged 18 to 65, had disease duration under 2 months, and had newly diagnosed hyperthyroidism. PBMCs were collected from a roughly 10 ml volume of fresh peripheral blood. Using RNA transcripts as the source, TCR beta CDR3 regions were amplified. When the TCR CDR3 underwent first-round RT-PCR, the HTBI primer set was used. TCRdb redid the calling of the multiplex PCR reads with MiXCR, one entry per CDR3 protein. The sample yields hundreds of thousands of distinct CDR3 sequences, more than 13% seen once. This CDR3 comprises 15 residues. CDR1 and CDR2 from the germline V gene are SGHTS and YDEGEE. V dropped 0 bases and J dropped 0 bases, with 7 bases sitting between them. This entry comes from a study of T cells in Graves' hyperthyroidism and ophthalmopathy. Notes on the study in general: Most thyroid clonotypes that were expanded above 0.001 also turned up in blood.

The sequenced material came from blood. The chain couples TRBV5-8 to TRBJ2-1, with no clear D. The clonotype comes from a woman in her twenties or thirties with Graves' hyperthyroidism. The CDR3 here is CASSLAQGSYNEQFF. The CDR3 DNA reads as TGTGCCAGCAGCTTGGCCCAAGGCTCCTACAATGAGCAGTTCTTC.